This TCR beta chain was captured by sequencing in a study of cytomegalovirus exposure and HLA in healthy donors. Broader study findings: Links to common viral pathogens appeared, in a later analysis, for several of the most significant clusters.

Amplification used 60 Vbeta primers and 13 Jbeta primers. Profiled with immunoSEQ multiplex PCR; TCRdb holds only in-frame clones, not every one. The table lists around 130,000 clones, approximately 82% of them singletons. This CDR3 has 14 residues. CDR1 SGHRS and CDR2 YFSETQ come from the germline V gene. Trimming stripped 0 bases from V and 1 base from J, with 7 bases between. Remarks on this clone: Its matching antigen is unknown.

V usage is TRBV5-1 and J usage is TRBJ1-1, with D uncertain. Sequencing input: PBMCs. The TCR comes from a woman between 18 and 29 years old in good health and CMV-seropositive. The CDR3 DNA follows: TGCGCCAGCAGCTTGGGACAAACGAACACTGAAGCTTTCTTT. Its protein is CASSLGQTNTEAFF.